This T cell receptor (beta chain) was sequenced in a study of response to subunit inactivated influenza vaccine (dated by TCRdb to 2016 to 2018). About the full investigation: To follow how T cells responded to a trivalent subunit inactivated influenza vaccine, the researchers relied on deep quantitative profiling of the T cell receptor repertoire. The investigation overall reported the following: According to the authors, only a limited number of new T cells may be recruited by each seasonal influenza vaccination.

According to the germline V gene, CDR1 reads SGDLS and CDR2 reads YYNGEE. Measured from the cysteine to the phenylalanine, the CDR3 is 13 residues long. The sequence is cut down to CDR3 DNA, 39 bases in frame from base 1. V sheds 0 bases and J sheds 0 bases, leaving 4 bases between their ends. With regard to this clonotype: Its antigen target is currently unknown. It has no much larger one-base neighbor in the sample; base qualities were not kept.

The method was RT-PCR. Instrument used: Illumina HiSeq 2500. TCRdb trimmed public reads at Q25 via fastp, called clones via MiXCR and kept in-frame beta chains. Each record represents a unique CDR3 protein, reported with the most common genes and DNA among its rows. The sample profile shows around 850,000 distinct CDR3 sequences; 18% of them were found once. The leading ten clones occupy approximately 11% of the sample. The sequence is built from TRBV9 and TRBJ2-7; there is no confident call for the D gene. The sequenced sample was PBMCs from blood, obtained 4 to 6 days after vaccination. The receptor was isolated from a man aged 45-65 years who received an inactivated influenza vaccine. Donor details come from another sample of the same person, matched by shared clones. The nucleotides are TGTGCCAGCAGCGTAGGACACTCCTACGAGCAGTACTTC. It specifies CASSVGHSYEQYF.